Listed below are T cell receptor beta chains from one sample, sequenced in a study of shared clonotypes between healthy human individuals. Generated by immunoSEQ multiplex PCR, the TCRdb table keeps only in-frame clones and is missing some. The table has around 2,000,000 clones, less than 95% seen once. The sample comprised naive CD8+ T cells sorted from blood. Receptor source: a young man in good health. Each CDR3 is given with its conserved first and last residue. D genes are given only for firm matches. Part of the rows lack a size; the others show once, few, many or a class for expanded clones.

TRBJ2-1 TRBV9 . . CASSEEAGLSYNEQFF TGTGCCAGCAGCGAGGAGGCGGGACTTTCCTACAATGAGCAGTTCTTC
TRBJ1-2 TRBV4-1 . . CASSQVQVLYGYTF TGCGCCAGCAGCCAAGTACAAGTGTTATATGGCTACACCTTC
TRBJ2-3 TRBV19 . TRBD2 CASSIWIGGSSTDTQYF TGTGCCAGTAGTATATGGATCGGGGGGTCTAGCACAGATACGCAGTATTTT
TRBJ1-2 TRBV11-2 . . CASSAPANYGYTF TGTGCCAGCAGCGCCCCAGCGAACTATGGCTACACCTTC
TRBJ2-4 TRBV29-1 . . CSVTGSQAKNIQYF TGCAGCGTTACAGGGTCTCAAGCCAAAAACATTCAGTACTTC
TRBJ1-4 TRBV7-6 . . CARGPRPTLGEKLFF TGTGCTAGGGGCCCTAGACCGACCCTGGGAGAAAAACTGTTTTTT
TRBJ2-3 TRBV2 . . CASSEGPKDTQYF TGTGCCAGCAGTGAAGGGCCAAAAGATACGCAGTATTTT
TRBJ1-2 TRBV19 . . CASSIEGLNYGYTF TGTGCCAGTAGTATTGAGGGGTTGAACTATGGCTACACCTTC
TRBJ1-6 TRBV6-4 . . CASRRATDNSPLHF TGTGCCAGCCGCCGGGCGACTGATAATTCACCCCTCCACTTT
TRBJ2-3 TRBV27 many . CASSLFKGQGGTDTQYF TGTGCCAGCAGTTTATTTAAGGGTCAAGGTGGCACAGATACGCAGTATTTT
TRBJ1-2 TRBV30 . TRBD1 CAWSKGQGLDGYTF TGTGCCTGGAGTAAGGGACAGGGTCTAGATGGCTACACCTTC
TRBJ2-2 TRBV6-5 . . CASSYAEAGELFF TGTGCCAGCAGTTACGCAGAAGCCGGGGAGCTGTTTTTT
TRBJ2-7 TRBV5-1 . TRBD2 CASSLDLAGGYEQYF TGCGCCAGCAGCTTGGATCTAGCGGGAGGCTACGAGCAGTACTTC
TRBJ2-6 TRBV7-9 . . CASSGDGANVLTF TGTGCCAGCAGCGGCGATGGGGCCAACGTCCTGACTTTC
TRBJ2-5 TRBV7-2 once . CASSLAGGSLEETQYF TGTGCCAGCAGCTTAGCCGGCGGATCCTTGGAGGAGACCCAGTACTTC
TRBJ2-7 TRBV6-1 . TRBD1 CASSVRGSYEQYF TGTGCCAGCAGTGTCAGGGGGTCCTACGAGCAGTACTTC
TRBJ2-3 TRBV7-2 . . CASDNWGETQYF TGTGCCAGCGACAATTGGGGAGAGACGCAGTATTTT
TRBJ1-1 TRBV27 . . CASLKVLGTEAFF TGTGCCAGCCTTAAGGTCTTGGGCACTGAAGCTTTCTTT
TRBJ2-7 TRBV7-2 . . CASSQGTRVYEQYF TGTGCCAGCAGCCAGGGGACGCGGGTCTACGAGCAGTACTTC
TRBJ1-2 TRBV4-3 . TRBD1 CASSPGTGGYGYTF TGCGCCAGCAGCCCTGGGACAGGGGGCTACGGCTACACCTTC
TRBJ2-3 TRBV6-6 . . CASSYSGGSTDTQYF TGTGCCAGCAGTTACTCCGGCGGGAGCACAGATACGCAGTATTTT
TRBJ2-5 TRBV6-6 . . CASSLQGAGGETQYF TGTGCCAGCAGCTTACAGGGGGCGGGAGGGGAGACCCAGTACTTC
TRBJ2-1 TRBV6-5 . . CASSYSLGSSYNEQFF TGTGCCAGCAGTTACTCACTGGGGAGCTCCTACAATGAGCAGTTCTTC
TRBJ2-1 TRBV4-3 . TRBD2 CASSQDLRLAGDSYNEQFF TGCGCCAGCAGCCAAGATCTCAGACTAGCGGGAGACTCCTACAATGAGCAGTTCTTC
TRBJ1-2 TRBV4-1 once TRBD1 CASSQDSNSAGQGPGYTF TGCGCCAGCAGCCAAGATAGTAATTCGGCCGGACAGGGGCCTGGCTACACCTTC
TRBJ1-4 TRBV5-6 . TRBD1 CASSLWTGGVDEKLFF TGTGCCAGCAGCTTGTGGACAGGGGGCGTAGACGAAAAACTGTTTTTT
TRBJ2-7 TRBV27 . TRBD1 CASSRGQGRYEQYF TGTGCCAGCAGTCGGGGACAGGGTCGGTACGAGCAGTACTTC
TRBJ1-2 TRBV15 . . CATTLKGRGSYGYTF TGTGCCACCACGTTAAAGGGAAGGGGAAGCTATGGCTACACCTTC
TRBJ2-5 TRBV9 . . CASSVGHLQETQYF TGTGCCAGCAGCGTTGGACACCTCCAAGAGACCCAGTACTTC
TRBJ2-7 TRBV7-9 . . CASSTISDEQYF TGTGCCAGCAGCACAATTAGTGACGAGCAGTACTTC
TRBJ1-1 TRBV9 once . CASSVGVANTEAFF TGTGCCAGCAGCGTAGGGGTGGCGAATACTGAAGCTTTCTTT
TRBJ1-1 TRBV29-1 . . CSVVVTEAFF TGCAGCGTTGTTGTCACTGAAGCTTTCTTT
TRBJ2-3 TRBV5-1 . TRBD1 CASRNSETGGRTDTQYF TGCGCCAGCAGAAATTCCGAGACAGGGGGCCGCACAGATACGCAGTATTTT
TRBJ2-2 TRBV2 . . CATNDYVAANTGELFF TGTGCCACCAACGACTATGTAGCGGCGAACACCGGGGAGCTGTTTTTT
TRBJ1-3 TRBV5-4 . . CASLAGNTIYF TGTGCCAGCCTCGCTGGAAACACCATATATTTT
TRBJ2-1 TRBV6-5 . . CASSQQEPKYNEQFF TGTGCCAGCAGCCAACAGGAACCGAAATACAATGAGCAGTTCTTC
TRBJ2-7 TRBV9 . TRBD1 CASSGGQGYEQYF TGTGCCAGCAGCGGGGGACAGGGATACGAGCAGTACTTC
TRBJ2-3 TRBV27 . . CASSLSPFTDTQYF TGTGCCAGCAGTTTATCCCCCTTCACAGATACGCAGTATTTT
TRBJ2-1 TRBV2 . TRBD2 CASMVSGGYSYNEQFF TGTGCCAGCATGGTTAGCGGGGGATACTCCTACAATGAGCAGTTCTTC
TRBJ2-7 TRBV2 . TRBD2 CASSEAAGVSYEQYF TGTGCCAGCAGTGAAGCTGCGGGGGTCTCCTACGAGCAGTACTTC
TRBJ2-7 TRBV9 . . CASSAQGYEQYF TGTGCCAGCAGCGCACAGGGCTACGAGCAGTACTTC
TRBJ2-7 TRBV27 . TRBD1 CASSLWTGQGDEQYF TGTGCCAGCAGTTTATGGACGGGACAGGGGGACGAGCAGTACTTC
TRBJ2-2 TRBV9 . . CASSVGVAANTGELFF TGTGCCAGCAGCGTAGGGGTAGCGGCCAACACCGGGGAGCTGTTTTTT
TRBJ1-1 TRBV5-4 . . CASSLEAANTEAFF TGTGCCAGCAGCTTGGAAGCGGCGAACACTGAAGCTTTCTTT
TRBJ1-2 TRBV4-1 . . CASSQDFSGGYTF TGCGCCAGCAGCCAAGATTTTTCGGGGGGCTACACCTTC
TRBJ1-2 TRBV14 . . CASSQGGALMSYTF TGTGCCAGCAGCCAAGGAGGGGCCCTTATGAGCTACACCTTC
TRBJ1-6 TRBV27 . TRBD1 CASNISGTEIYNSPLHF TGTGCCAGCAATATATCCGGGACAGAAATCTATAATTCACCCCTCCACTTT
TRBJ2-7 TRBV9 . TRBD2 CASSVGSGGQYEQYF TGTGCCAGCAGCGTAGGGAGCGGGGGACAATACGAGCAGTACTTC
TRBJ2-7 TRBV9 . . CASSVGGSATYEQYF TGTGCCAGCAGCGTAGGGGGTAGCGCAACCTACGAGCAGTACTTC
TRBJ2-7 TRBV4-1 . TRBD2 CASSQVPASGSYEQYF TGCGCCAGCAGCCAAGTACCGGCTAGCGGGAGCTACGAGCAGTACTTC
TRBJ2-7 TRBV7-6 once . CASSYSGDYEQYF TGTGCCAGCAGCTACTCAGGGGACTACGAGCAGTACTTC
TRBJ2-7 TRBV5-4 . . CASSFSSYEQYF TGTGCCAGCAGCTTTAGCTCCTACGAGCAGTACTTC
TRBJ2-3 TRBV18 once TRBD2 CASSPSLAVNTDTQYF TGTGCCAGCTCACCGTCCCTAGCGGTTAACACAGATACGCAGTATTTT